This note documents a single TCR beta chain sequence. Its antigen is currently unknown. These data are taken from a study of cytomegalovirus exposure and HLA in healthy donors. This CDR3 contains 15 residues. Germline assignment: CDR1 PRHDT and CDR2 FYEKMQ (reference sequence). V lost 7 bases and J lost 11; bases outside the gene matches: 19. A multiplex PCR was run with 60 Vbeta primers and 13 Jbeta primers. The method was immunoSEQ multiplex PCR; TCRdb's version includes in-frame clones alone and lacks a portion of them. The table lists more than 150,000 clones, 65% to 90% of them singletons. The study's findings and limits: For most TCR beta V segments, an earlier analysis put the productive rate at about 87% or about 30% of the time. One cluster of highly shared sequence variants probably arose as a sequencing artifact. The study designated 150 to 200 TCR beta chains cytomegalovirus-associated.

This sequence was found in a woman aged 50 to 65 in good health and CMV-seropositive. Specimen: PBMCs. The chain carries TRBV13 and TRBJ2-5, with TRBD2 matching over 7 bases. CDR3 coding DNA: TGTGCCAGCACTCATCGGGTGGAGGGGAGGGGAGAGCAGTACTTC. Amino acids: CASTHRVEGRGEQYF.